This TCR beta chain was recovered during a study of blood T cell repertoires in COVID-19. At the level of the study: COVID-19 samples, acute and convalescent, were from the United States, Italy and Spain.

Authors' processing steps: Counts of nucleated cells, estimated from reference gene primer amplification, were obtained. The method was immunoSEQ multiplex PCR; TCRdb's version includes in-frame clones alone and lacks a portion of them. Clonal size and the V and J genes are those of that table, whereas D and trimming came from the DNA. The repertoire holds hundreds of thousands of clones, approximately 90% seen once, with approximately 12% in the top ten. Germline V gene data show CDR1 as ENHRY and CDR2 as SYGVKD. Trimming pared 4 bases from V and 4 bases from J, leaving 13 bases between. CDR3 length: 14 residues.

Sequenced input: peripheral blood. V gene TRBV10-3 combines with J gene TRBJ1-1, with a weak D call TRBD1 (5 bases). The source of this sequence is a woman aged 45 to 65 with COVID-19, enrolled during active disease. CDR3 loop: CAISVQGVATEAFF. CDR3 nucleotide sequence: TGTGCCATCAGTGTTCAGGGTGTGGCCACTGAAGCTTTCTTT.